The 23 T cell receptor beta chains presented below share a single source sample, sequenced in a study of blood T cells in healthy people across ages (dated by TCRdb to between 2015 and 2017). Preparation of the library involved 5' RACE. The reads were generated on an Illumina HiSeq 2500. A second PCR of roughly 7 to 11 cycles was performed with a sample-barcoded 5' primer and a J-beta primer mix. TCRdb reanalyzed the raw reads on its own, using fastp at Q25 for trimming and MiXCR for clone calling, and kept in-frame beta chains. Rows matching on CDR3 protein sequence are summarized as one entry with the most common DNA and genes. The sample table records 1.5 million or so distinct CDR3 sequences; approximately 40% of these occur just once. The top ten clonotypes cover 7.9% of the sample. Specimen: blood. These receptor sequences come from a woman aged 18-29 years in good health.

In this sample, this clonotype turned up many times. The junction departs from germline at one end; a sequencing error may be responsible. CDR3 in amino acids: CASSLGQGVSNEQFF. DNA of the CDR3: TGTGCCAGCAGCTTGGGACAGGGAGTGTCCAATGAGCAGTTCTTC. The rearrangement links TRBV5-1 to TRBJ2-1, with 9 bases fitting TRBD1. Germline loops: CDR1 SGHRS, CDR2 YFSETQ. The CDR3 contains 15 residues.

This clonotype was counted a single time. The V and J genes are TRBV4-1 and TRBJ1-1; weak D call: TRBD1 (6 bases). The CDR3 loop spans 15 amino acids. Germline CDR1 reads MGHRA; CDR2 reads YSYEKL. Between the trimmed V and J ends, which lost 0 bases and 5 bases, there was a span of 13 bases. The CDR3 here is CASSQERGMWTEAFF. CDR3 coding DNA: TGCGCCAGCAGCCAAGAGAGGGGGATGTGGACTGAAGCTTTCTTT.

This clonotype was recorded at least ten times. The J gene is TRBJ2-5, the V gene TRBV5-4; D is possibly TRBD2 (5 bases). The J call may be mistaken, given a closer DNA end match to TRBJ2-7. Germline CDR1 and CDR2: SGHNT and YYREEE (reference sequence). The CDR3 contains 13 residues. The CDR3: CAIRAPGKLEQYF. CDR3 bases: TGTGCCATTCGGGCCCCGGGGAAGCTCGAGCAGTACTTC.

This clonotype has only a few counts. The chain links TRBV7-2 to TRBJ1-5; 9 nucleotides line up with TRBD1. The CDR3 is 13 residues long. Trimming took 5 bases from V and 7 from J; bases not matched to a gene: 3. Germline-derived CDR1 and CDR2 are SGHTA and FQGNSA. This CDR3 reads CASSIDRGQPQHF. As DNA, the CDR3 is TGTGCCAGCAGCATCGACAGGGGGCAGCCCCAGCATTTT.

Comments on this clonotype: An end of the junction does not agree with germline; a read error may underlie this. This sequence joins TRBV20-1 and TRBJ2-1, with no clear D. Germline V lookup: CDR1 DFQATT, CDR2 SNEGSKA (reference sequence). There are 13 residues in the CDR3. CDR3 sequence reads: CSARVGYPSEQCF. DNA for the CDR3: TGCAGTGCTAGAGTGGGCTACCCCTCCGAGCAGTGCTTC.

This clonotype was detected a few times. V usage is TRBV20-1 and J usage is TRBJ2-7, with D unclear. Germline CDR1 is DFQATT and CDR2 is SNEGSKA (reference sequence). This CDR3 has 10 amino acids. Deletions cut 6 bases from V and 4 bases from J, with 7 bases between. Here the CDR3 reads CSAYSYEQYF. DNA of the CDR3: TGCAGTGCCTACAGTTACGAGCAGTACTTC.

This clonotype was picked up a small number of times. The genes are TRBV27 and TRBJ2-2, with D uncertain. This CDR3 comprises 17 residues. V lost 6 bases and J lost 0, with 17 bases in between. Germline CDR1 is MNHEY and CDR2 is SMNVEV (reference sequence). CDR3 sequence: CASSAIKWGSNTGELFF. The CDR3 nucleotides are TGTGCCAGCAGCGCTATAAAATGGGGATCGAACACCGGGGAGCTGTTTTTT.

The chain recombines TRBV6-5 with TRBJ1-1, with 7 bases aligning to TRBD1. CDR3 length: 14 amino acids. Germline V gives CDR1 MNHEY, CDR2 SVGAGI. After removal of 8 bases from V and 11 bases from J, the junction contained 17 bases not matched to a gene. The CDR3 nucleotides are TGTGCCAGCGGGGAGAACAGGGGCCACACTGGGGCTTTCTTT. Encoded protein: CASGENRGHTGAFF.

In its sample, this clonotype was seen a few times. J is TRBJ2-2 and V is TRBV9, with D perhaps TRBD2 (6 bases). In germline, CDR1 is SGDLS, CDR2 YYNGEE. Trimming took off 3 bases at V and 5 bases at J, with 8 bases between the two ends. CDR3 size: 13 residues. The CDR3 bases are TGTGCCAGCAGCGGCGGGGCGACCGGGGAGCTGTTTTTT. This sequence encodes CASSGGATGELFF.

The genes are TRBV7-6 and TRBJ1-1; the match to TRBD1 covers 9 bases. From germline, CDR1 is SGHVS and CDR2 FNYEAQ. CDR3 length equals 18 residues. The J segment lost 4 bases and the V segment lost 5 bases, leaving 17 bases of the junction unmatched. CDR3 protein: CASSLLPGQGTRGTEAFF. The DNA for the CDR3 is TGTGCCAGCAGCCTGCTTCCGGGACAGGGTACGCGGGGCACTGAAGCTTTCTTT.

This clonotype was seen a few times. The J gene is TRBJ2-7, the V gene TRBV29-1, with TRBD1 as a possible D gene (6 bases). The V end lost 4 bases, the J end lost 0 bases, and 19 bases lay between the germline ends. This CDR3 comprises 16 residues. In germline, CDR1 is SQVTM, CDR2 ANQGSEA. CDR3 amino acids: CSVGLAGGRGSYEQYF. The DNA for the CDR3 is TGCAGCGTTGGCTTAGCCGGCGGCAGGGGCTCCTACGAGCAGTACTTC.

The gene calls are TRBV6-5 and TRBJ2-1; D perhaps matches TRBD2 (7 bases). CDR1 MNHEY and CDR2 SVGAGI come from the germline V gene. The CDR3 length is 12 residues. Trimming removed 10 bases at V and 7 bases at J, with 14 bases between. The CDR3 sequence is CATRGGSNEQFF. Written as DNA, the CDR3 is TGTGCCACCAGGGGCGGGAGTAATGAGCAGTTCTTC.

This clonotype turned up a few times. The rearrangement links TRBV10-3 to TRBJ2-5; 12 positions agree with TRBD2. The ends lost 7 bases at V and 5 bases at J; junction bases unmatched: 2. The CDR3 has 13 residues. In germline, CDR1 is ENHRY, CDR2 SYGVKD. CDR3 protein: CAITSGRGETQYF. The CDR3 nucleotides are TGTGCCATCACTAGCGGGAGGGGGGAGACCCAGTACTTC.

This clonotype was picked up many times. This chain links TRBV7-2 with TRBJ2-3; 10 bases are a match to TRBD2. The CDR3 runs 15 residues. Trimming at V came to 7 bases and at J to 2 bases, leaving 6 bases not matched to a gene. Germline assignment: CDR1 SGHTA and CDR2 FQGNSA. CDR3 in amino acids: CASTQTSGYTDTQYF. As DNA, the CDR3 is TGTGCCAGCACCCAGACTAGCGGGTACACAGATACGCAGTATTTT.

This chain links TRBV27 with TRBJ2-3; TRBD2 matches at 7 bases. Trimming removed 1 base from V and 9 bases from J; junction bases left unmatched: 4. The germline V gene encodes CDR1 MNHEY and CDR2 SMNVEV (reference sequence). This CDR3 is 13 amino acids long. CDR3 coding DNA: TGTGCCAGCAGTTTATTGGGGGGAGGGACGCAGTATTTT. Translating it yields CASSLLGGGTQYF.

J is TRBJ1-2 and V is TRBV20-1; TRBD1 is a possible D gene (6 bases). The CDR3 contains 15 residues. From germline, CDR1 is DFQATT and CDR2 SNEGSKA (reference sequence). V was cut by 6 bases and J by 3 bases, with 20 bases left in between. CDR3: CSALGVRRGDYGYTF. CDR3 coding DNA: TGCAGTGCCCTAGGGGTCCGCAGGGGAGACTATGGCTACACCTTC.

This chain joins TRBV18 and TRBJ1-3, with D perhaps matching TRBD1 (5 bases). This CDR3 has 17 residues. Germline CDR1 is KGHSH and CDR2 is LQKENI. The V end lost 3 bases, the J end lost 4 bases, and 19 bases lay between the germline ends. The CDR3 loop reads CASSPRGEGLPGNTIYF. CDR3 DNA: TGTGCCAGCTCACCTAGGGGTGAGGGGCTCCCCGGAAACACCATATATTTT.

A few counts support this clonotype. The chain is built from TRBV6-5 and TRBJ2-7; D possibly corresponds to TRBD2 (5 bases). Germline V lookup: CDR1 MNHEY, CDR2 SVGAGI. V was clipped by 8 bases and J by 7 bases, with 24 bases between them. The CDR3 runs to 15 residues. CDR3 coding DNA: TGTGCCAGCGACCCTTTCGGAGGTAGCTTCCGTGAGCAGTACTTC. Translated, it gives CASDPFGGSFREQYF.

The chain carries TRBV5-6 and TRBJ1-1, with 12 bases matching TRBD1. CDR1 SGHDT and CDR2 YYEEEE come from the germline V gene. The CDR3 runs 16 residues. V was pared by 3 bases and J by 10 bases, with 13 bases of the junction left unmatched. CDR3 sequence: CASSSGGTGGFGVAFF. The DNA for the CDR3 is TGTGCCAGCAGCTCGGGAGGGACAGGGGGCTTTGGAGTAGCTTTCTTT. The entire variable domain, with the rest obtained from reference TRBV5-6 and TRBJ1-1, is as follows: DAGVTQSPTHLIKTRGQQVTLRCSPKSGHDTVSWYQQALGQGPQFIFQYYEEEERQRGNFPDRFSGHQFPNYSSELNVNALLLGDSALYLCASSSGGTGGFGVAFFGQGTRLTVV.

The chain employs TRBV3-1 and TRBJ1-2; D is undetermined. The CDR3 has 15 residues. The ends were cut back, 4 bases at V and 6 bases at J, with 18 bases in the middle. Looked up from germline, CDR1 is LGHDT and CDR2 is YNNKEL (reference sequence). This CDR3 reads CASSRRDTGPHGYTF. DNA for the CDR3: TGTGCCAGCAGCCGCCGCGACACCGGGCCCCATGGCTACACCTTC.

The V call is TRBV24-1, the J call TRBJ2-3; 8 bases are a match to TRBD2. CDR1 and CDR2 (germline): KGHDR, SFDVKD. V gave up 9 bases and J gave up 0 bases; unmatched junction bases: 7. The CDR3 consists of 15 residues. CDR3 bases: TGTGCCACCGGGAGCGGGGGTCGAAGCACAGATACGCAGTATTTT. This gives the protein CATGSGGRSTDTQYF.

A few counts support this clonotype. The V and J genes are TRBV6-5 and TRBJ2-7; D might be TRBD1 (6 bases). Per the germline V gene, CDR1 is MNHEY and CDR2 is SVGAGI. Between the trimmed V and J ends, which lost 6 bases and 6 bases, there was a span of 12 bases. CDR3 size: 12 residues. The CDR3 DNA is TGTGCCAGCAGCCGTACAGGGTTCGAGCAGTACTTC. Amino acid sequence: CASSRTGFEQYF.

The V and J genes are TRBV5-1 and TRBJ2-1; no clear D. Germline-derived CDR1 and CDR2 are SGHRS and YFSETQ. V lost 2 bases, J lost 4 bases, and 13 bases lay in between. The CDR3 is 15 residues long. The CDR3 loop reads CASSFTYDTYNEQFF. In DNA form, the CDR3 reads TGCGCCAGCAGCTTTACCTATGACACGTACAATGAGCAGTTCTTC.